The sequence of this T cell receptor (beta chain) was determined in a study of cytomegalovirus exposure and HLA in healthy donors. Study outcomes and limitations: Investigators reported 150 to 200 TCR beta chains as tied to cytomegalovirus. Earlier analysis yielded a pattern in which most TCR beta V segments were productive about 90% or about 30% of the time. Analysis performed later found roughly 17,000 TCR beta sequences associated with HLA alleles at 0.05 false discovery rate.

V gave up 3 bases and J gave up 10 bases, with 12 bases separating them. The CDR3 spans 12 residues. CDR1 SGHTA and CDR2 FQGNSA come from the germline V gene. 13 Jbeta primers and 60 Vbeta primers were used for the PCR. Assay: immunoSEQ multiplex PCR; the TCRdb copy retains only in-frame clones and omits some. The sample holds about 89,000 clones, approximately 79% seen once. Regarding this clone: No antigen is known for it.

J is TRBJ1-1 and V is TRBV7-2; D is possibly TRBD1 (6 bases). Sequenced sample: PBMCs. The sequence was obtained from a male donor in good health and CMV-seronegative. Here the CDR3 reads CASSFTGMGAFF. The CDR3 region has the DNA TGTGCCAGCAGCTTCACAGGGATGGGAGCTTTCTTT.